The 21 T cell receptor beta chains below all came from one sample that was sequenced in a study of cytomegalovirus exposure and HLA in healthy donors. The protocol was immunoSEQ multiplex PCR, while the TCRdb copy is restricted to in-frame clones and leaves out a portion. The sample lists roughly 68,000 clones, under 96% occurring once. Sequencing was done on a sample of PBMCs. These receptors all stem from a young woman in good health and CMV-seropositive.

This clone appeared a single time. The chain joins TRBV19 to TRBJ1-2; 7 bases map to TRBD1. The CDR3 covers 14 residues. The V gene end was trimmed by 4 bases and the J gene end by 3 bases; junction bases not matched to a gene: 5. CDR1 is LNHDA, CDR2 SQIVND, per germline (reference sequence). The CDR3 sequence is CASSTQGTDYGYTF. Written as DNA, the CDR3 is TGTGCCAGTAGTACTCAAGGGACAGACTATGGCTACACCTTC.

This chain uses TRBV10-1 with TRBJ1-2; TRBD1 agrees at 9 bases. Germline values: CDR1 WNHNN, CDR2 SYGVQD (reference sequence). The CDR3 runs 15 residues. V shed 2 bases and J 8 bases; nucleotides not matched to a gene: 9. The CDR3 DNA reads TGCGCCAGCAGTGAGCCGGAAACAGGGGGCGCCGGCTACACCTTC. This translates into CASSEPETGGAGYTF.

The V gene is TRBV4-1, the J gene TRBJ1-1; D might be TRBD1 (6 bases). The CDR3 consists of 14 residues. Deletions cut 0 bases from V and 13 bases from J, with 18 bases between. From germline, CDR1 is MGHRA and CDR2 YSYEKL. In DNA form, the CDR3 reads TGCGCCAGCAGCCAAGATCAGACGAAGGGGGGGATTTTCTTT. This gives the protein CASSQDQTKGGIFF.

The chain recombines TRBV9 with TRBJ1-5; 7 bases fit TRBD1. Germline V gene lookup returns CDR1 SGDLS and CDR2 YYNGEE. Trimming cost V 3 bases and J 2 bases; bases outside gene matches: 2. The CDR3 spans 14 residues. The chain's CDR3 is CASSGTGGNQPQHF. CDR3 DNA: TGTGCCAGCAGCGGTACAGGGGGCAATCAGCCCCAGCATTTT.

The chain recombines TRBV5-6 with TRBJ2-5; 8 nucleotides align to TRBD2. With 2 bases clipped from V and 5 bases from J, the junction kept 5 bases outside the gene matches. The CDR3 has 14 residues. In germline, CDR1 is SGHDT, CDR2 YYEEEE. This CDR3 is CASSFGLAPETQYF. The CDR3 nucleotides are TGTGCCAGCAGCTTCGGACTAGCCCCCGAGACCCAGTACTTC.

The chain uses TRBV11-3 and TRBJ2-5; TRBD2 is a possible D gene (6 bases). Deletions cut 1 base from V and 5 bases from J, with 14 bases between. Per germline, CDR1 SGHNT and CDR2 YENEEA. The CDR3 has 15 amino acids. CDR3 protein: CASSLGGVFGETQYF. Here the CDR3 DNA reads TGTGCCAGCAGCTTAGGGGGGGTGTTTGGGGAGACCCAGTACTTC. The whole variable domain, remainder taken from reference TRBV11-3 and TRBJ2-5, is EAGVVQSPRYKIIEKKQPVAFWCNPISGHNTLYWYLQNLGQGPELLIRYENEEAVDDSQLPKDRFSAERLKGVDSTLKIQPAELGDSAVYLCASSLGGVFGETQYFGPGTRLLVL.

This sequence joins TRBV29-1 and TRBJ1-5; no clear D. Germline V CDR1 and CDR2: SQVTM, ANQGSEA. The CDR3 is made up of 13 amino acids. Trimming took 7 bases from V and 5 from J, leaving 15 bases between them. CDR3 bases: TGCAGCGCCCTTGGAGAGGATGATCAGCCCCAGCATTTT. Encoded protein: CSALGEDDQPQHF.

The CDR3 coding sequence is TGTGCCAGCAGCATGGGACATAGTAACAATGAGCAGTTCTTC. Translation gives CASSMGHSNNEQFF. The chain combines TRBV7-3 with TRBJ2-1; TRBD1 is a possible D gene (6 bases). There are 14 residues in the CDR3. CDR1 is SGHTA, CDR2 FQGTGA, per germline. V shed 5 bases and J shed 5 bases, with 13 bases lying between them.

The rearrangement links TRBV2 to TRBJ2-7, with TRBD1 matching 9 bases. Germline lookup yields CDR1 SNHLY and CDR2 FYNNEI. Losses at the gene ends were 6 bases for V and 0 bases for J; bases not matched to a gene: 3. The CDR3 sequence is 14 residues long. The CDR3 region is CASSRDRASYEQYF. The CDR3 nucleotides read TGTGCCAGCAGCAGGGACAGGGCCTCCTACGAGCAGTACTTC.

This rearrangement joins TRBV29-1 to TRBJ2-3; D call uncertain. This CDR3 comprises 12 residues. V was shortened by 6 bases and J by 2 bases, with 9 bases between the two germline ends. The germline CDR1 and CDR2 sequences are SQVTM and ANQGSEA. In nucleotides, the CDR3 is TGCAGCGTAGTCCTATTCACAGATACGCAGTATTTT. Its protein is CSVVLFTDTQYF.

The chain joins TRBV10-3 to TRBJ2-7; D unresolved. V lost 0 bases and J 7 bases, leaving 10 bases between the germline ends. This CDR3 has 13 amino acids. Looked up from germline, CDR1 is ENHRY and CDR2 is SYGVKD. The CDR3 region is CAISESRRIEQYF. The CDR3 nucleotides read TGTGCCATCAGTGAGTCCCGCAGAATAGAGCAGTACTTC.

The chain recombines TRBV18 with TRBJ1-5; D may be TRBD1 (5 bases). V was pared by 1 base and J by 7 bases, with 8 bases between. This CDR3 is 13 amino acids long. Germline loops: CDR1 KGHSH, CDR2 LQKENI. The CDR3 sequence: CASSPQGHQPQHF. The CDR3 nucleotides read TGTGCCAGCTCACCACAGGGGCACCAGCCCCAGCATTTT.

The J gene is TRBJ1-1, the V gene TRBV27; D call uncertain. The CDR3 has 14 residues. Between the trimmed V and J ends, which lost 2 bases and 1 base, there was a span of 8 bases. The germline V gene has CDR1 MNHEY and CDR2 SMNVEV (reference sequence). The CDR3 DNA is TGTGCCAGCAGTTTAGGCCCTTCGAACACTGAAGCTTTCTTT. This encodes CASSLGPSNTEAFF.

This chain connects TRBV11-1 to TRBJ2-7; TRBD1 might be the D (5 bases). The CDR3 consists of 14 residues. The V gene lost 5 bases and the J gene lost 3 bases, with 14 bases spanning the gap. Germline lookup yields CDR1 SGHAT and CDR2 FQDESV (reference sequence). Written as DNA, the CDR3 is TGTGCCAGCAGCCATCATGGACAATACTACGAGCAGTACTTC. Its translation is CASSHHGQYYEQYF.

This clone turned up a few times. One end of the junction fails to match germline, which may point to a read error. The chain combines TRBV7-7 with TRBJ2-1; 8 nucleotides line up with TRBD2. Germline-derived CDR1 and CDR2 are SSHAT and FNYEAQ (reference sequence). The CDR3 sequence is 14 residues long. In DNA form, the CDR3 reads TGTGCTAGCAGCTTATACGGGAGGGGGGATGAGCAGTTCTTC. This gives the protein CASSLYGRGDEQFF.

The rearrangement links TRBV28 to TRBJ1-1; maybe TRBD1 (6 bases). This CDR3 has 15 amino acids. Per the germline V gene, CDR1 is MDHEN and CDR2 is SYDVKM. V was cut by 3 bases and J by 4 bases, with 15 bases left in between. In nucleotides, the CDR3 is TGTGCCAGCAGTTTTTTCCCCCAGGGGATCACTGAAGCTTTCTTT. It specifies CASSFFPQGITEAFF.

The chain joins TRBV4-3 to TRBJ2-7, with TRBD2 matching over 7 bases. The junction had 8 bases not matched to a gene; V was cut back by 0 bases and J by 3 bases. CDR3 length: 16 amino acids. The germline V gene encodes CDR1 LGHNA and CDR2 YSLEER. The CDR3 DNA reads as TGCGCCAGCAGCCAAGATTTTGCGGGAGAGATCTACGAGCAGTACTTC. It codes for CASSQDFAGEIYEQYF.

CDR3 region: CASSRGNQPQHF. The CDR3 DNA follows: TGTGCCAGCAGCAGGGGCAATCAGCCCCAGCATTTT. The chain joins TRBV6-1 to TRBJ1-5; TRBD1 might be the D (5 bases). Trimming stripped 6 bases from V and 2 bases from J, with 5 bases between. The CDR3 covers 12 residues. Germline CDR1 and CDR2: MNHNS and SASEGT.

The chain recombines TRBV6-5 with TRBJ1-4, with unresolved D. The CDR3 runs 13 residues. V was clipped by 10 bases and J by 5 bases, with 14 bases between them. CDR1 is MNHEY, CDR2 SVGAGI, per germline. The CDR3: CATTLRENEKLFF. CDR3 DNA: TGTGCCACCACCCTAAGGGAGAATGAAAAACTGTTTTTT.

The chain couples TRBV5-5 to TRBJ1-2, with 10 bases aligning to TRBD1. The CDR3 extends over 15 amino acids. Unmatched junction bases numbered 8, after V lost 6 bases and J lost 3 bases. Germline CDR1 and CDR2: SGHKS and YYEKEE (reference sequence). Here the CDR3 DNA reads TGTGCCAGCACCCTTGGACAGGGGGACTACTATGGCTACACCTTC. Translating it yields CASTLGQGDYYGYTF. The full variable domain, rest sourced from reference TRBV5-5 and TRBJ1-2, is DAGVTQSPTHLIKTRGQQVTLRCSPISGHKSVSWYQQVLGQGPQFIFQYYEKEERGRGNFPDRFSARQFPNYSSELNVNALLLGDSALYLCASTLGQGDYYGYTFGSGTRLTVV.

The chain carries TRBV4-3 and TRBJ2-3; 7 bases fit TRBD1. Germline V CDR1 and CDR2: LGHNA, YSLEER. This CDR3 spans 19 amino acids. Trimming removed 0 bases from V and 2 bases from J; junction bases left unmatched: 14. The CDR3 loop reads CASSQELPVTGIYTDTQYF. As DNA, the CDR3 is TGCGCCAGCAGCCAAGAGTTACCGGTGACAGGGATTTACACAGATACGCAGTATTTT.